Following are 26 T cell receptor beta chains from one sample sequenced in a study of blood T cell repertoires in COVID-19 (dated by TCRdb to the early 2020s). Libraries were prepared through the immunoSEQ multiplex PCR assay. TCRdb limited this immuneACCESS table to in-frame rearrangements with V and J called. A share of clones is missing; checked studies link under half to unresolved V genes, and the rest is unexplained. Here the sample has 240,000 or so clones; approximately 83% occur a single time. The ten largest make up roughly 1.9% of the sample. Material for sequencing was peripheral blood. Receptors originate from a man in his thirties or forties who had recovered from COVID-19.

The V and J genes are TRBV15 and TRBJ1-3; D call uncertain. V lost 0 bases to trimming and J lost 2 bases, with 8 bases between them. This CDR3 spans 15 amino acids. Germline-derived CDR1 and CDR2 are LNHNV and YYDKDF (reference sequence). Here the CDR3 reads CATSRDGHPGNTIYF. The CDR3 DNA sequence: TGTGCCACCAGCAGAGATGGCCACCCTGGAAACACCATATATTTT.

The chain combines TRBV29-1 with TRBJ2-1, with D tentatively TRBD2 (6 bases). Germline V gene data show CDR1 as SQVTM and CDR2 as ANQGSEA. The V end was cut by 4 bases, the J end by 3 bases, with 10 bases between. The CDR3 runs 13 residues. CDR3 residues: CSVGGVDYNEQFF. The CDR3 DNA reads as TGCAGCGTTGGGGGGGTTGACTACAATGAGCAGTTCTTC.

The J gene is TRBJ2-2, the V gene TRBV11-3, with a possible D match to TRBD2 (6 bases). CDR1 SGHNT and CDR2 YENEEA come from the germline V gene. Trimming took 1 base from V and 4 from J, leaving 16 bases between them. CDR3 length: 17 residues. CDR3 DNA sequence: TGTGCCAGCAGCTTAGGAGCAGGAGGGCGCCCCACCGGGGAGCTGTTTTTT. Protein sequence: CASSLGAGGRPTGELFF.

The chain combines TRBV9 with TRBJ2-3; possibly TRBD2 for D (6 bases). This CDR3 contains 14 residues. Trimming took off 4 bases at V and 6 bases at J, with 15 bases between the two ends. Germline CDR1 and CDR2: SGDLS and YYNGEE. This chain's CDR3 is CASSPWDLADTQYF. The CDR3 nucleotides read TGTGCCAGCAGCCCCTGGGACTTAGCGGATACGCAGTATTTT.

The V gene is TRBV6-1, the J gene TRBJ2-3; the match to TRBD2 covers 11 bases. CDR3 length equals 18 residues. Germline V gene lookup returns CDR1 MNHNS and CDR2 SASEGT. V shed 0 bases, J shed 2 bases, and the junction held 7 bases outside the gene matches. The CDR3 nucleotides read TGTGCCAGCAGTGAAGCCAGGACTAGCGGGCGTAACACAGATACGCAGTATTTT. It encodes CASSEARTSGRNTDTQYF.

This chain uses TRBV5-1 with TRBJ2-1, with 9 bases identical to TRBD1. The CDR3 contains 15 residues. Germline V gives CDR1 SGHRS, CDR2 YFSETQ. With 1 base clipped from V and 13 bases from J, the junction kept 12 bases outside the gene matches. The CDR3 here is CASSLYEGQGLVQFF. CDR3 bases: TGCGCCAGCAGCTTGTATGAGGGACAGGGATTAGTACAGTTCTTC.

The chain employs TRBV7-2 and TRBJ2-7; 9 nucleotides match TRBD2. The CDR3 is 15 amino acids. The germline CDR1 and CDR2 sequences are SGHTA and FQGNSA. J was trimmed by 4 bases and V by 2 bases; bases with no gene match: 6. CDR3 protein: CASSLRSGLAYEQYV. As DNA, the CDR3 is TGTGCCAGCAGCTTAAGGTCGGGACTAGCTTACGAGCAGTACGTC.

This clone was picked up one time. DNA of the CDR3: TGCGCCAGCAGCCCCCCTAGTGGGTACGGGGGAACAGATCGAGGCTACACCTTC. Its protein is CASSPPSGYGGTDRGYTF. The V gene is TRBV4-1, the J gene TRBJ1-2, with D tentatively TRBD1 (5 bases). The V and J ends lost 4 bases and 8 bases respectively, with 29 bases between them. Germline V lookup: CDR1 MGHRA, CDR2 YSYEKL. The CDR3 loop spans 18 amino acids.

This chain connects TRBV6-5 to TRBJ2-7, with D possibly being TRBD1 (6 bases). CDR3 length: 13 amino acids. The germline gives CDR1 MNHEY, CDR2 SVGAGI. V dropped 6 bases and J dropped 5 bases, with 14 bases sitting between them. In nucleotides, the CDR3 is TGTGCCAGCAGGAATACAGGGACGGACGAGCAGTACGTC. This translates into CASRNTGTDEQYV.

DNA of the CDR3: TGTGCCATCAGAGAGAGCGGGGGTGAGCAGTTCTTC. It yields the protein CAIRESGGEQFF. This chain links TRBV10-3 with TRBJ2-1; 8 bases are shared with TRBD2. CDR1 ENHRY and CDR2 SYGVKD come from the germline V gene. Unmatched junction bases numbered 4, after V lost 6 bases and J lost 9 bases. The CDR3 loop spans 12 amino acids.

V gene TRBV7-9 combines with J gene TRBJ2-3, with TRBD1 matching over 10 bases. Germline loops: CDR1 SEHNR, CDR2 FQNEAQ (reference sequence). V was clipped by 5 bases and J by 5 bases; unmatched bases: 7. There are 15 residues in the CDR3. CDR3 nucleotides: TGTGCCAGCAGCACGGACAGGGGGTGGGTAGATACGCAGTATTTT. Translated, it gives CASSTDRGWVDTQYF.

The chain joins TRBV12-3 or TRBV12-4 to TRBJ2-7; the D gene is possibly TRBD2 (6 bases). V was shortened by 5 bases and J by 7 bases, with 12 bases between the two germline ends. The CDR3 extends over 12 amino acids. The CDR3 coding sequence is TGTGCCAGCAGTCTGGGGGGATGGGAGCAGTACTTC. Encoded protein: CASSLGGWEQYF.

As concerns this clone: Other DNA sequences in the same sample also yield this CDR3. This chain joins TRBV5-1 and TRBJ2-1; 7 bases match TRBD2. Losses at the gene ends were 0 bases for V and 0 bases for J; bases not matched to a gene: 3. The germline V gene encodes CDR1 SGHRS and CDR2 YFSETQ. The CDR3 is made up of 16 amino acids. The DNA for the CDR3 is TGCGCCAGCAGCTTGGTTGGCGGGAGCTCCTACAATGAGCAGTTCTTC. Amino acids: CASSLVGGSSYNEQFF.

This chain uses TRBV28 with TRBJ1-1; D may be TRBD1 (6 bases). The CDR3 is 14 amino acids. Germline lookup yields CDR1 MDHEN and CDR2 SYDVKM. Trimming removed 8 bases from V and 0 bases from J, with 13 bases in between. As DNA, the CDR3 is TGTGCCAGCGCTGGGGGCAGGGTGAACACTGAAGCTTTCTTT. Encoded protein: CASAGGRVNTEAFF.

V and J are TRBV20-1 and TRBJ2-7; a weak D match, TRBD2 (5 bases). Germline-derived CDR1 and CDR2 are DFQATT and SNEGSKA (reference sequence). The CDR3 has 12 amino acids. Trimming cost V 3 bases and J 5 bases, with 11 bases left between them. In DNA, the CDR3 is TGCAGTGCTAGTATAGCGAACCACGAGCAGTACTTC. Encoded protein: CSASIANHEQYF.

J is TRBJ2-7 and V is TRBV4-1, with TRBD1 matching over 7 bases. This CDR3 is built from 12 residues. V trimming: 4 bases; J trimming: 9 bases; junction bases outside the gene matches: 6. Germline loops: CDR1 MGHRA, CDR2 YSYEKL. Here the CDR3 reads CASSPSQGLQYF. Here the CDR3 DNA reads TGCGCCAGCAGCCCCTCACAGGGGCTGCAGTACTTC.

The CDR3, as DNA: TGTGCCAGCAGCTTACAGGACCGCGCCCAGCAGTACTTC. Protein product: CASSLQDRAQQYF. The chain employs TRBV5-8 and TRBJ2-7, with D tentatively TRBD1 (5 bases). The germline CDR1 and CDR2 sequences are SGHTS and YDEGEE. V lost 2 bases and J 8 bases, leaving 14 bases between the germline ends. The CDR3 is made up of 13 amino acids.

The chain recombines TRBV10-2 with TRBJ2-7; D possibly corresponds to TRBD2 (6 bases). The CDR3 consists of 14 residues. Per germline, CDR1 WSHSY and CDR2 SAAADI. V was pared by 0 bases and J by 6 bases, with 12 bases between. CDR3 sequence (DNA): TGCGCCAGCAGTGAGTCCGGGGGATCGCGCGAGCAGTACTTC. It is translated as CASSESGGSREQYF.

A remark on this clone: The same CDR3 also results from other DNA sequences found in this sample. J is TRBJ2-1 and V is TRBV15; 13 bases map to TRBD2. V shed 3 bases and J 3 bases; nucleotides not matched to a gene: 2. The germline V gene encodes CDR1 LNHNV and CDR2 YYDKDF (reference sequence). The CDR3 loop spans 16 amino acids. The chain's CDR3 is CATSRGTSGDYNEQFF. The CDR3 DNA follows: TGTGCCACCAGCAGGGGGACTAGCGGGGACTACAATGAGCAGTTCTTC.

CDR3 sequence: CASSFDSGSGGYTF. The CDR3 DNA is TGTGCCAGCAGCTTCGATTCAGGGTCAGGGGGCTACACCTTC. V is TRBV5-6 and J is TRBJ1-2; D might be TRBD1 (5 bases). V was trimmed by 2 bases and J by 8 bases, leaving 16 bases between them. Per the germline V gene, CDR1 is SGHDT and CDR2 is YYEEEE. The CDR3 is 14 residues long.

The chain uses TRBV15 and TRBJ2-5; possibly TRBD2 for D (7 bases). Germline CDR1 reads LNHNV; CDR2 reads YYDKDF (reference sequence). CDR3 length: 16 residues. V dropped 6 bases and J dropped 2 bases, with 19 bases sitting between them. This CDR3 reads CATRTGLAGAQETQYF. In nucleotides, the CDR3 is TGTGCCACCAGAACGGGGTTGGCGGGGGCTCAAGAGACCCAGTACTTC.

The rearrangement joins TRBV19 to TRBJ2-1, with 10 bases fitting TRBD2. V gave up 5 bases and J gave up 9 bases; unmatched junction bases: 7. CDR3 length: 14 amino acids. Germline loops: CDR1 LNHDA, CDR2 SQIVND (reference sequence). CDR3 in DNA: TGTGCCAGTAGTTCCAGCGGGGGGGCCGGTGAGCAGTTCTTC. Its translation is CASSSSGGAGEQFF.

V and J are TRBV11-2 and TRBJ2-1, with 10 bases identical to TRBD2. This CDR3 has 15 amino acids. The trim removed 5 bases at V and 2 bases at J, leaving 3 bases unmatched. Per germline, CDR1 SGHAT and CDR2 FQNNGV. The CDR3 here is CASSISGGTYNEQFF. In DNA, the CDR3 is TGTGCCAGCAGCATTAGCGGGGGGACCTACAATGAGCAGTTCTTC. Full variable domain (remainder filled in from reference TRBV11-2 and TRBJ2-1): EAGVAQSPRYKIIEKRQSVAFWCNPISGHATLYWYQQILGQGPKLLIQFQNNGVVDDSQLPKDRFSAERLKGVDSTLKIQPAKLEDSAVYLCASSISGGTYNEQFFGPGTRLTVL.

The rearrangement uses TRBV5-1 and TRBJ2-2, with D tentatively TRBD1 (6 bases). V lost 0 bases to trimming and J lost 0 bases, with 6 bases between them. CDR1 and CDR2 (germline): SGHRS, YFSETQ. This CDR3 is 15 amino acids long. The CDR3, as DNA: TGCGCCAGCAGCTTGGGGACAGCGAACACCGGGGAGCTGTTTTTT. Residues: CASSLGTANTGELFF.

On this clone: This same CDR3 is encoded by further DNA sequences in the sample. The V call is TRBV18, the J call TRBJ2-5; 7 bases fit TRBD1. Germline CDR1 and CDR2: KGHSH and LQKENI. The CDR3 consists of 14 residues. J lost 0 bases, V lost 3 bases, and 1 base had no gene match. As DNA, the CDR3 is TGTGCCAGCTCACCTGGGACAGACCAAGAGACCCAGTACTTC. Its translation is CASSPGTDQETQYF.

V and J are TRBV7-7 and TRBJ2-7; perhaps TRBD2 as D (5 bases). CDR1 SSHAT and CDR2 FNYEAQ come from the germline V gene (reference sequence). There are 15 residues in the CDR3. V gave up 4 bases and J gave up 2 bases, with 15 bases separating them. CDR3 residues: CASSSTRSLTYEQYV. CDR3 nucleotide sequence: TGTGCCAGCAGCTCAACTAGATCGTTAACCTACGAGCAGTACGTC.